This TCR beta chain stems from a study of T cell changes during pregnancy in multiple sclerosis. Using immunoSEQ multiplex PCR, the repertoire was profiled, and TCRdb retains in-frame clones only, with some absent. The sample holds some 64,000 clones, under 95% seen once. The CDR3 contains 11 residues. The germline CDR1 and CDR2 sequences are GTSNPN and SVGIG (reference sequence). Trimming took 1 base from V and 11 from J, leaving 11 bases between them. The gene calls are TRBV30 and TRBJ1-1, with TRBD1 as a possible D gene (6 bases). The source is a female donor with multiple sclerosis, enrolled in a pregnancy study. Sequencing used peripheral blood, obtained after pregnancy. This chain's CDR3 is CAWSEGVDAFF. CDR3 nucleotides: TGTGCCTGGAGTGAGGGGGTCGACGCTTTCTTT. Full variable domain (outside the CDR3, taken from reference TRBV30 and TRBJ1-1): SQTIHQWPATLVQPVGSPLSLECTVEGTSNPNLYWYRQAAGRGLQLLFYSVGIGQISSEVPQNLSASRPQDRQFILSSKKLLLSDSGFYLCAWSEGVDAFFGQGTRLTVV.